The next 15 T cell receptor beta chains were all read from a single sample in a study of CD8+CD57+ T cells in acquired aplastic anemia. Patients sequenced had flow cytometry evidence of CD8+CD57+ cell expansion. Genomic DNA provided the template from which TCR beta VDJ and CDR3 profiles were obtained. One entry per CDR3 protein results from TCRdb running MiXCR on the reads. Here the sample spans around 200,000 distinct CDR3 sequences, roughly 50% being singletons. Source material: sorted CD4+, CD8+, or CD8+CD57+ T cells (not recorded which) from PBMCs. Receptor source: a human donor with aplastic anemia.

This clonotype has only a few counts. This chain uses TRBV12-3 or TRBV12-4 with TRBJ1-4; D is undetermined. With 5 bases removed from V and 7 bases from J, the gap between germline ends came to 14 bases. This CDR3 spans 14 amino acids. In DNA, the CDR3 is TGTGCCAGCAGTCCCTCAGACATGACTGAAAAACTGTTTTTT. The encoded protein is CASSPSDMTEKLFF.

This chain uses TRBV19 with TRBJ2-3; TRBD1 matches 10 bases. J lost 0 bases, V lost 3 bases, and 9 bases had no gene match. The germline V gene has CDR1 LNHDA and CDR2 SQIVND (reference sequence). The CDR3 has 18 residues. As DNA, the CDR3 is TGTGCCAGTAGTATTGCCGGGACAGGGGCGTCTAGCACAGATACGCAGTATTTT. This translates into CASSIAGTGASSTDTQYF.

In its sample, this clonotype was seen many times. V is TRBV6-1 and J is TRBJ2-1; tentative D call: TRBD1 (5 bases). V lost 4 bases and J 9 bases, leaving 10 bases between the germline ends. The CDR3 runs 12 residues. The V gene's germline CDR1 is MNHNS and CDR2 SASEGT. DNA of the CDR3: TGTGCCAGCAGTGCGCCAGGGCCTGAGCAGTTCTTC. The encoded protein is CASSAPGPEQFF.

This clonotype was recorded once. The chain has TRBV15 and TRBJ1-5; D gene uncertain. Trimming cost V 4 bases and J 2 bases, with 18 bases left between them. The CDR3 extends over 17 amino acids. Looked up from germline, CDR1 is LNHNV and CDR2 is YYDKDF (reference sequence). Written as DNA, the CDR3 is TGTGCCACCAGCAACCCGGAGGGCACATGGGGCAATCAGCCCCAGCATTTT. Translation gives CATSNPEGTWGNQPQHF.

This clonotype was detected many times. The rearrangement uses TRBV4-1 and TRBJ2-3; weak D call: TRBD2 (6 bases). This CDR3 is 16 amino acids long. Germline V gene lookup returns CDR1 MGHRA and CDR2 YSYEKL. The V gene lost 4 bases and the J gene lost 4 bases, with 18 bases spanning the gap. The CDR3: CASSPVSGLLADTQYF. CDR3 DNA: TGCGCCAGCAGCCCTGTTTCGGGACTTTTGGCAGATACGCAGTATTTT.

This clonotype has a count of ten or more. The V call is TRBV12-3 or TRBV12-4, the J call TRBJ1-5; D might be TRBD1 (5 bases). CDR3 length: 15 residues. The V and J ends lost 6 bases and 4 bases respectively, with 16 bases between them. In DNA form, the CDR3 reads TGTGCCAGCAGCACCGCTATGGGGCGGAATCAGCCCCAGCATTTT. Protein: CASSTAMGRNQPQHF.

Concerning this clonotype: A read error is possible here, since a much larger clone lies one base away. The V gene is TRBV4-2, the J gene TRBJ2-2, with D perhaps TRBD2 (6 bases). Germline loops: CDR1 LGHNA, CDR2 YNFKEQ. The CDR3 contains 17 residues. In DNA form, the CDR3 reads TGTGCCAGCAGCCTACGTTCAGGGAACGCGAACACCGGGGGGCTGTTTTTT. Amino acids: CASSLRSGNANTGGLFF.

The rearrangement joins TRBV10-3 to TRBJ2-7; 9 nucleotides line up with TRBD1. CDR1 is ENHRY, CDR2 SYGVKD, per germline. The CDR3 has 16 amino acids. V was pared by 4 bases and J by 2 bases, with 9 bases of the junction left unmatched. The CDR3: CAISARGDRVAYEQYF. The CDR3 DNA reads as TGTGCCATCAGTGCTAGGGGGGACAGGGTAGCCTACGAGCAGTACTTC.

This clonotype was seen repeatedly, ten times or more. This chain uses TRBV4-1 with TRBJ1-6; 8 bases fit TRBD1. The V gene end was trimmed by 1 base and the J gene end by 7 bases; junction bases not matched to a gene: 3. The CDR3 runs to 15 residues. Germline V gives CDR1 MGHRA, CDR2 YSYEKL. The DNA for the CDR3 is TGCGCCAGCAGCCAAGTGCAGGGGGCGAATTCACCCCTCCACTTT. Its protein product is CASSQVQGANSPLHF.

This clonotype was found many times. The chain links TRBV20-1 to TRBJ1-3; 7 bases are a match to TRBD1. J gave up 4 bases and V 6 bases, and 6 bases lay outside the gene matches. Germline lookup yields CDR1 DFQATT and CDR2 SNEGSKA (reference sequence). The CDR3 runs to 13 residues. The CDR3 protein is CSAETGLGNTIYF. The CDR3, as DNA: TGCAGTGCGGAGACAGGGTTGGGAAACACCATATATTTT.

The rearrangement uses TRBV15 and TRBJ1-2; maybe TRBD1 (6 bases). The CDR3 loop spans 15 amino acids. From germline, CDR1 is LNHNV and CDR2 YYDKDF (reference sequence). Between the trimmed V and J ends, which lost 1 base and 8 bases, there was a span of 17 bases. The CDR3 coding sequence is TGTGCCACCAGCAGAGCTGAGCCAGGGGCTGACGGCTACACCTTC. This gives the protein CATSRAEPGADGYTF.

This clonotype was counted many times. The chain carries TRBV10-3 and TRBJ2-1; TRBD2 is a possible D gene (6 bases). Germline CDR1 is ENHRY and CDR2 is SYGVKD. The V and J ends lost 0 bases and 0 bases respectively, with 6 bases between them. This CDR3 has 15 amino acids. The chain's CDR3 is CAISESGGSYNEQFF. The CDR3 nucleotides read TGTGCCATCAGTGAGTCGGGGGGCTCCTACAATGAGCAGTTCTTC.

The rearrangement joins TRBV10-3 to TRBJ1-2; D gene ambiguous. Germline lookup yields CDR1 ENHRY and CDR2 SYGVKD. V dropped 4 bases and J dropped 8 bases, with 17 bases sitting between them. This CDR3 is built from 14 residues. CDR3 loop: CAISAGAQASGYTF. The CDR3 DNA sequence: TGTGCCATCAGTGCCGGAGCCCAGGCTTCCGGCTACACCTTC.

The chain has TRBV9 and TRBJ2-2; D gene unclear. The CDR3 is 10 amino acids. V gave up 3 bases and J gave up 9 bases, with 3 bases separating them. Per germline, CDR1 SGDLS and CDR2 YYNGEE. CDR3 bases: TGTGCCAGCAGCGCCTGGGAGCTGTTTTTT. Translated: CASSAWELFF. Full variable domain (rest looked up from reference TRBV9 and TRBJ2-2): DSGVTQTPKHLITATGQRVTLRCSPRSGDLSVYWYQQSLDQGLQFLIQYYNGEERAKGNILERFSAQQFPDLHSELNLSSLELGDSALYFCASSAWELFFGEGSRLTVL.

Ten or more counts support this clonotype. The J gene is TRBJ1-1, the V gene TRBV12-3 or TRBV12-4; D ambiguous. Deletions cut 5 bases from V and 5 bases from J, with 9 bases between. The CDR3 contains 12 residues. DNA for the CDR3: TGTGCCAGCAGTCTAGTATATACTGAAGCTTTCTTT. This codes for CASSLVYTEAFF.